A selection of T cell receptor beta chains follows, all from one sample in a study of vaccination and CD4 T cells after COVID-19. TCRdb re-called the PCR reads through MiXCR, storing one row per CDR3 protein. This repertoire shows under 15,000 distinct CDR3 sequences, 60% to 80% found once; its top ten account for 20% to 25%. What these receptors recognize is not known. The sequenced material came from CD4+ T cells from blood, cultured in vitro. These receptors were taken from a human donor who had recovered from COVID-19. CDR3s leave out the opening cysteine and the closing phenylalanine or tryptophan. Each record gives: V gene, J gene, CDR3 protein.

V: TRBV15; J: TRBJ2-7; CDR3: ATSRGITYEQY
V: TRBV7-9; J: TRBJ2-7; CDR3: ASSLVDRGRSYEQY
V: TRBV7-8; J: TRBJ1-5; CDR3: ASSLEGQENQPQH
V: TRBV19; J: TRBJ1-1; CDR3: ASRIGRLNTEAF
V: TRBV15; J: TRBJ1-6; CDR3: ATSRDSSVSPLH
V: TRBV10-3; J: TRBJ1-5; CDR3: AIRRGANQPQH
V: TRBV20-1; J: TRBJ1-1; CDR3: SVTPEGSYTEAF
V: TRBV10-3; J: TRBJ1-2; CDR3: AISDLGQGRDGYT
V: TRBV20-1; J: TRBJ2-7; CDR3: SASRGIGGSYEQY
V: TRBV6-1; J: TRBJ2-2; CDR3: ASSEWAGVDGELF
V: TRBV2; J: TRBJ1-1; CDR3: ASSDWLLGAEAF
V: TRBV20-1; J: TRBJ1-5; CDR3: SAPKGTFSNQPQH
V: TRBV7-2; J: TRBJ2-3; CDR3: ASSLGASGRLDTQY
V: TRBV7-8; J: TRBJ2-3; CDR3: ASSLVSAGFVRDTQY
V: TRBV20-1; J: -; CDR3: SARRVSGIPYEQY
V: TRBV7-8; J: TRBJ1-4; CDR3: ASSLLGTANEKLF
V: TRBV7-2; J: TRBJ2-5; CDR3: ASSWTSGPQETQY
V: TRBV7-2; J: TRBJ2-7; CDR3: ASSLAWATSYEQY
V: TRBV30; J: TRBJ1-6; CDR3: AWTLDRSPLH
V: TRBV20-1; J: TRBJ2-5; CDR3: SASGLPEYQETQY
V: TRBV20-1; J: TRBJ1-1; CDR3: SARDRGTGVNTEAF
V: TRBV6-1; J: TRBJ1-5; CDR3: ASEDRANQPQH
V: TRBV5-5; J: TRBJ1-1; CDR3: ASSLVPANTEAF
V: TRBV20-1; J: TRBJ1-2; CDR3: LGTIANYGYT
V: TRBV20-1; J: TRBJ1-1; CDR3: SAPMNTEAF
V: TRBV19; J: TRBJ1-2; CDR3: ATSLGLNYGYT
V: TRBV11-3; J: TRBJ2-6; CDR3: ASSLGGAGANVLT
V: TRBV28; J: TRBJ1-2; CDR3: ASSTPRETGGGYT
V: TRBV9; J: TRBJ2-3; CDR3: ASSVGISSVADTQY
V: TRBV7-9; J: TRBJ1-5; CDR3: ASSLSPGTKVHGQPQH
V: TRBV30; J: TRBJ1-5; CDR3: AWSVRSNQPQH
V: TRBV27; J: TRBJ2-7; CDR3: ASRPPGPHPGNYEQY
V: TRBV2; J: TRBJ1-1; CDR3: ASSDTGNTEAF
V: TRBV4-2; J: TRBJ2-7; CDR3: ASSPPGLAAEQY
V: TRBV7-6; J: TRBJ1-3; CDR3: ASSLAVGNTGNTIY
V: TRBV2; J: TRBJ2-7; CDR3: ASSATSLAYEQY
V: TRBV27; J: TRBJ2-7; CDR3: ASSLKGPVYEQY
V: TRBV28; J: TRBJ1-2; CDR3: ASSIKGYFGYT
V: TRBV19; J: TRBJ2-2; CDR3: ASSIVTGRTGELF
V: TRBV7-8; J: TRBJ2-3; CDR3: ASSYLPGTGSTDTQY
V: TRBV7-9; J: TRBJ2-5; CDR3: ASSFRAGAQETQY
V: TRBV6-1; J: TRBJ2-5; CDR3: ASSAGQGGTQY
V: TRBV5-5; J: TRBJ2-2; CDR3: ASSLMAANTGELF
V: TRBV7-2; J: TRBJ2-5; CDR3: ASSLAALQETQY
V: TRBV6-2/TRBV6-3; J: TRBJ2-5; CDR3: ASSYGGLAGSGETQY
V: TRBV24-1; J: TRBJ1-1; CDR3: ATSDAGRTEAF
V: TRBV5-1; J: TRBJ1-2; CDR3: ASSLVTGQANYGYT
V: TRBV5-1; J: TRBJ1-1; CDR3: ASSLIGNTEAF